This T cell receptor (beta chain) was documented in a study of T-cell memory formation after mild COVID-19. The CDR3 has 15 residues. With 1 base removed from V and 3 bases from J, the gap between germline ends came to 13 bases. Germline lookup yields CDR1 SGHAT and CDR2 FQNNGV. TCRdb reanalysed the 5' RACE reads using MiXCR and keeps one entry per CDR3 protein. This table has 150,000 to 200,000 distinct CDR3 sequences, 9.5% to 13% appearing once. The clonotype comes from a man aged 18 to 29 who had mild COVID-19 (a few samples of this study predate the infection). Cell type and time point are not known. Sequencing input: PBMCs or a T cell subset sorted from them (not recorded which). The V and J genes are TRBV11-2 and TRBJ2-7; tentatively, D is TRBD1 (6 bases). The CDR3: CASSLGLGADYEQYF. The CDR3 nucleotides are TGTGCCAGCAGCTTAGGTTTGGGGGCTGACTACGAGCAGTACTTC.